This T cell receptor beta chain was found in a study of CD8+CD57+ T cells in acquired aplastic anemia (dated by TCRdb to 2017 to 2018). As for the study more broadly: A mean of about 3.2 ug of DNA, ranging from roughly 0.18 to 30 ug, was extracted from sorted CD4+ and CD8+ cells. A CD8+CD57+ expansion meant a frequency higher than the mean frequency seen in healthy subjects. What the authors observed across the whole study: Roughly 30 CD8+ CDR3 sequences were found to be shared between patients and controls, but these sequences appeared to be highly expressed in patients and within the immunodominant clones of the patients. Patients and healthy controls showed no significant difference in CD8+ Simpson's diversity (P=0.060).

Genomic DNA was used as template for profiling of TCR beta VDJ combinations and CDR3 sequences. An Illumina HiSeq 2000 was the platform used for TCR repertoire sequencing. Per the original workflow: TRBV/TRBJ rearrangement plots, CDR3 size and DJ length profiles, and Simpson's diversity index were used to assess repertoires. The immunodominant clone was defined as the most abundant DNA sequence in deep sequencing data. CDR3 amino acid sequences were checked for sharing across subjects and were also compared against the VDJdb database and published repertoires. The raw public reads went through TCRdb reprocessing: fastp at Q25, MiXCR clone calling, in-frame beta chains kept. Rows matching on CDR3 protein sequence are summarized as one entry with the most common DNA and genes. The V and J calls follow TCRdb's processing rather than the paper's. In all, the sample holds about 160,000 distinct CDR3 sequences, and around half of those were seen once. Jointly, the top ten make up approximately 2.9% of the sample.

The germline V gene specifies SGHRS as CDR1 and YFSETQ as CDR2. The junction shows trimming of 0 bases on V and 3 bases on J, and the gene matches do not reach 1 base of it. Including the terminal cysteine and phenylalanine, the CDR3 comprises 14 residues. The read is trimmed to its CDR3 DNA, 42 bases read in frame from base 1. The patients picked for sequencing were ones in whom flow cytometry had shown an expansion of CD8+CD57+ cells. Every patient had a diagnosis of severe acquired aplastic anemia based on International Study of Aplastic Anemia and Agranulocytosis and Camitta criteria. Patients had received no therapy at the time of blood sampling. In the study, sorted CD4+ and CD8+ blood T cells from patients with severe aplastic anemia and from healthy subjects underwent deep sequencing of TCR repertoires. Patients were enrolled under clinicaltrials.gov protocols 00001620, 01623167, 00001397, 00071045, 00081523 and 00961064 in the USA. Ficoll-Paque density gradient centrifugation was used to isolate peripheral blood mononuclear cells. Before DNA extraction, CD4+ and CD8+ T cells were sorted with FACS or magnetic beads.

This clonotype was observed at least ten times. What this receptor recognizes is not known. No base quality values were provided; no much bigger clone lies one nucleotide off. The sequence was obtained from a human donor with aplastic anemia. The V gene is TRBV5-1 and the J gene is TRBJ2-5; 8 central nucleotides agree with TRBD2. The material sequenced was sorted CD4+, CD8+, or CD8+CD57+ T cells (not recorded which) from PBMCs. The DNA reads as follows: TGCGCCAGCAGCTTGGCGGGGGGGGAAGAGACCCAGTACTTC. Translated, it reads CASSLAGGEETQYF.